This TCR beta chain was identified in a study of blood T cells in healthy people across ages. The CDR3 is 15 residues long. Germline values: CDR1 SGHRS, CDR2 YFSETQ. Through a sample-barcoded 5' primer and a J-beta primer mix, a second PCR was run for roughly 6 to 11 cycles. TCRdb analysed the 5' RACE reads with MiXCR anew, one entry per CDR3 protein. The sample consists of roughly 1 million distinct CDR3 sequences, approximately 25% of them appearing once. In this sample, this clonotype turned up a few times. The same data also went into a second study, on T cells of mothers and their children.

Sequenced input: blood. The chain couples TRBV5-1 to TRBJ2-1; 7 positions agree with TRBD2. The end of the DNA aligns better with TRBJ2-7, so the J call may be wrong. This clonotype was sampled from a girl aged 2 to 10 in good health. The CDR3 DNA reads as TGCGCCAGCAGCTTGGACCTAGCGGATACCTACGAGCAGTACTTC. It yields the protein CASSLDLADTYEQYF.